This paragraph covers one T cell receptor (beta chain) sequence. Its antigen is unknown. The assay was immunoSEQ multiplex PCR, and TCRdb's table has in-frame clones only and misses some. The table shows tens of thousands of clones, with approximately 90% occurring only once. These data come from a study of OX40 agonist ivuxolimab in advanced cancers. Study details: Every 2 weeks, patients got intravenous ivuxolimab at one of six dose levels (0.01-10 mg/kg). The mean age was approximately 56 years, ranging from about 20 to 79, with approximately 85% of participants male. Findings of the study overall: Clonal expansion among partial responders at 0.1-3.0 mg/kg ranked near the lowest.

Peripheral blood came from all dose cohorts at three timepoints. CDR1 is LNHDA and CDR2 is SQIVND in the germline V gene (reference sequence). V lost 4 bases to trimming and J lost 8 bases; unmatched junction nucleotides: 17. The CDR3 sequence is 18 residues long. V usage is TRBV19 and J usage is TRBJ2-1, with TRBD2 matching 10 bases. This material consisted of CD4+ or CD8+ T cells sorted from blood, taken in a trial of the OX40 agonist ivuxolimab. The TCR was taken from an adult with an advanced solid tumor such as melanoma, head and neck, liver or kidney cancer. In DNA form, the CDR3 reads TGTGCCAGTAGTACCGACCACAGCGGGAGGGCCAGGGTTGATGAGCAGTTCTTC. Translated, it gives CASSTDHSGRARVDEQFF.